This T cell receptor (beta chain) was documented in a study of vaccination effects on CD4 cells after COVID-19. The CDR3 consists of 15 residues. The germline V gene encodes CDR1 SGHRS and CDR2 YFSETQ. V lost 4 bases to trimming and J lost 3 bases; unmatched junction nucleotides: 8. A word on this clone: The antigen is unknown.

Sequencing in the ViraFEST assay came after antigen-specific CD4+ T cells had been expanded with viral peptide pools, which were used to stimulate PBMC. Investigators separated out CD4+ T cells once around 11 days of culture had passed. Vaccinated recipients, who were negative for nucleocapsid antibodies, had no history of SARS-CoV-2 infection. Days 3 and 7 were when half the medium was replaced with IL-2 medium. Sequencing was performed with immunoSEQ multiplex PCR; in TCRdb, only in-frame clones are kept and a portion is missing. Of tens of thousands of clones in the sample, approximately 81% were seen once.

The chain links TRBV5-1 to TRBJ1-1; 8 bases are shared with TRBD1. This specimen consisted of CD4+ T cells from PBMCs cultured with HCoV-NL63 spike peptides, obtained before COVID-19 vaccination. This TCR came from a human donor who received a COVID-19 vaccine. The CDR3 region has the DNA TGCGCCAGCAGCATACCCAGGGGGCTAGACACTGAAGCTTTCTTT. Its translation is CASSIPRGLDTEAFF.